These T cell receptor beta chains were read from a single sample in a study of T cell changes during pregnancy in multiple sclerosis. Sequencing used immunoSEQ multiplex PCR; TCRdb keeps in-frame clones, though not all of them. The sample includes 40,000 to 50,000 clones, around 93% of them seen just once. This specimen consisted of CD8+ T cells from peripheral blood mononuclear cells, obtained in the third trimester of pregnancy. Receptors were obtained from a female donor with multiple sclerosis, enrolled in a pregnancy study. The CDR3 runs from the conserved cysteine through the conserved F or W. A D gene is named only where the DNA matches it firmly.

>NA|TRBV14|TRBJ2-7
CASSQERGAYEQYF
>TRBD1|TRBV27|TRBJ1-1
CASSLSWDRPEAFF
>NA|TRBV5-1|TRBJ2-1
CASSLDAGGRGEQFF
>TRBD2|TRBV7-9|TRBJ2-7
CASSSPTSGTSYEQYF
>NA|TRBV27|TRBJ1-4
CASSLSDSNEKLFF
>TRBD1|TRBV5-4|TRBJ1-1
CASSLGDRGLTEAFF
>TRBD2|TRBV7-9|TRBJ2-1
CASSSGLAPIEQFF
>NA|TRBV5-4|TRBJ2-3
CASSLKSGKTASTDTQYF
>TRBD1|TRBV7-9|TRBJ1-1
CASRTGGSWNTEAFF
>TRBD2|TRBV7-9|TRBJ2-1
CASSPGTTTSSYNEQFF
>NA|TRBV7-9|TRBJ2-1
CASSARGNEQFF
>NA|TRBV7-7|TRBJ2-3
CASSRRGRDTDTQYF
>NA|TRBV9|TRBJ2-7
CASSPSASYEQYF
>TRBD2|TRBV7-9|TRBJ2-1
CASSGGLAGGWDEQFF
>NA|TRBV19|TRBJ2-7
CASSIYGGYYEQYF
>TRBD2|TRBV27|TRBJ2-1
CASSFRLAGGIDEQFF
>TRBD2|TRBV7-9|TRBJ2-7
CASSTGLAGSSYEQYF
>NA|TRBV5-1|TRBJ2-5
CASSPAFKRRETQYF
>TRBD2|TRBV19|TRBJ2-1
CASSATSASSYNEQFF
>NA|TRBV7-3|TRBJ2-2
CASSPAGIPTGELFF
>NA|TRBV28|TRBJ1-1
CASSLQLNTEAFF
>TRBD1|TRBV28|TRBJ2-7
CASGPGQGFGEQYF
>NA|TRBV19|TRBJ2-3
CASSPYGGEVTDTQYF
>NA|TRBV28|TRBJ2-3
CASSFLARSTDTQYF
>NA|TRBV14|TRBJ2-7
CASSHGGNEQYF
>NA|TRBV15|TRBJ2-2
CATIRGASNTGELFF
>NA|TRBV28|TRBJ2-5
CASSLQGLRQETQYF
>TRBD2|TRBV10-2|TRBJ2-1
CASRSSGSDYNEQFF
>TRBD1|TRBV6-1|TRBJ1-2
CASSEEGRGPGYTF
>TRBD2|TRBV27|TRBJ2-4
CASSPHGAGLAKNIQYF
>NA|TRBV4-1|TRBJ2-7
CASSQVSTVGSYEQYF
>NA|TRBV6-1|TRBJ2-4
CASSIRRGAKNIQYF
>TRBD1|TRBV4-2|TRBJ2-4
CASSRQGDIQYF
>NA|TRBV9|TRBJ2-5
CASSGQGETQYF
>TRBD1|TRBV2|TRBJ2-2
CASSSGTGGWSTGELFF
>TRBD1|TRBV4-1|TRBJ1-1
CASSQESTGDITEAFF
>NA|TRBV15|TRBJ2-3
CATSRDEDFYTDTQYF
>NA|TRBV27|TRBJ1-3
CASRGLSGNTIYF
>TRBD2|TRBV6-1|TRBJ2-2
CASSEGLAGVVTGELFF
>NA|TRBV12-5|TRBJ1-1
CASGLDSNTEAFF